Listed below are T cell receptor beta chains from one sample, sequenced in a study of technical replicates of blood from a handful of donors. Here immunoSEQ multiplex PCR was the method, and the copy in TCRdb shows in-frame clones only, minus some. The data show around 62,000 clones, 95% to 98% seen once. Sequencing was performed on T cells isolated from PBMCs. These receptors originate from a human donor in good health. Both conserved end residues are part of each CDR3. A D gene is named only where the DNA matches it firmly. Not all rows give a size; the values are once, few, many and, for expanded clones, a class.

TRBV27,TRBJ2-1,TRBD2,NA,CASSYGLGSLLF,TGTGCCAGCAGTTACGGACTAGGCAGTCTCCTCTTC
TRBV29-1,TRBJ1-1,NA,NA,CSVEGRMNTEAFF,TGCAGCGTCGAGGGAAGGATGAACACTGAAGCTTTCTTT
TRBV7-9,TRBJ1-2,TRBD1,NA,CASRPGGSYGYTF,TGTGCCAGCAGGCCAGGGGGGAGCTATGGCTACACCTTC
TRBV19,TRBJ2-7,NA,NA,CASSIGVAYEQYF,TGTGCCAGTAGTATCGGAGTCGCCTACGAGCAGTACTTC
TRBV18,TRBJ1-4,TRBD1,NA,CASSLPSGQGSLEKLFF,TGTGCCAGCTCCTTACCTTCGGGACAGGGCTCACTCGAAAAACTGTTTTTT
TRBV19,TRBJ2-3,TRBD2,NA,CASSMFSGRAGTDTQYF,TGTGCCAGTAGTATGTTTAGCGGGAGGGCCGGCACAGATACGCAGTATTTT
TRBV5-1,TRBJ1-1,NA,once,CASSAGVGRGFMNTEAFF,TGCGCCAGCAGCGCGGGGGTTGGGCGGGGCTTCATGAACACTGAAGCTTTCTTT
TRBV5-1,TRBJ1-2,NA,NA,CASSLRGEGGYTF,TGCGCCAGCAGCTTGCGAGGGGAGGGTGGCTACACCTTC
TRBV28,TRBJ1-2,TRBD1,NA,CASSFGTDGGWDGYTF,TGTGCCAGCAGTTTCGGGACAGACGGTGGCTGGGATGGCTACACCTTC
TRBV19,TRBJ1-5,NA,NA,CASSSLQGIFQPQHF,TGTGCCAGTAGTTCTTTGCAGGGAATCTTTCAGCCCCAGCATTTT
TRBV4-3,TRBJ2-3,TRBD2,NA,CASSLSGSADTQYF,TGCGCCAGCAGCCTTAGCGGGAGTGCAGATACGCAGTATTTT
TRBV27,TRBJ2-7,NA,NA,CASGSRYEQYF,TGTGCCAGCGGATCGAGGTACGAGCAGTACTTC
TRBV9,TRBJ1-2,NA,NA,CASSALTGYGYTF,TGTGCCAGCAGCGCACTGACAGGCTATGGCTACACCTTC
TRBV7-6,TRBJ2-1,TRBD1,NA,CASSLTGQGVMNEQFF,TGTGCCAGCAGCTTAACGGGGCAGGGGGTAATGAATGAGCAGTTCTTC
TRBV4-1,TRBJ1-1,NA,NA,CASSQDSRAQGTEAFF,TGCGCCAGCAGCCAAGATAGCCGGGCGCAGGGCACTGAAGCTTTCTTT
TRBV4-1,TRBJ1-1,TRBD1,NA,CASSPPGTGNTEAFF,TGCGCCAGCAGCCCGCCAGGGACAGGGAACACTGAAGCTTTCTTT
TRBV30,TRBJ2-7,TRBD2,NA,CACWTSGTIYEQYF,TGTGCCTGCTGGACTAGCGGGACTATCTACGAGCAGTACTTC
TRBV30,TRBJ2-7,TRBD1,NA,CACVGQGNEQYF,TGTGCCTGTGTGGGACAGGGCAACGAGCAGTACTTC
TRBV30,TRBJ2-3,TRBD2,NA,CAWSEASGKSDTQYF,TGTGCCTGGAGTGAGGCTAGCGGGAAGTCAGATACGCAGTATTTT
TRBV7-2,TRBJ2-5,TRBD2,NA,CASSLARGLGQETQYF,TGTGCCAGCAGCTTAGCGCGCGGACTAGGGCAAGAGACCCAGTACTTC